The clone carrying this T cell receptor (beta chain) showed up many times. The data were obtained in a study of blood T cells in healthy people across ages. Then a second PCR, running roughly 7 to 11 cycles, was carried out with a sample-barcoded 5' primer and a J-beta primer mix. TCRdb itself ran the 5' RACE reads through MiXCR, one entry per CDR3 protein. The repertoire holds fewer than 750,000 distinct CDR3 sequences, roughly half seen once, with about 13% in the top ten. Germline V gene data show CDR1 as MNHNY and CDR2 as SVGAGI (reference sequence). The V end lost 6 bases, the J end lost 0 bases, and 12 bases lay between the germline ends. The CDR3 is made up of 14 amino acids.

The origin of this receptor is a woman of 80 years or more in good health. This sequence joins TRBV6-6 and TRBJ2-7; D tentatively fits TRBD1 or TRBD2 (5 bases each). The sample taken for sequencing was blood. The CDR3 DNA reads as TGTGCCAGCAGACACTCGGGGACCTCCTACGAGCAGTACTTC. Translating gives CASRHSGTSYEQYF.